One TCR beta chain is described in this entry. The antigen is undetermined. The data were produced by immunoSEQ multiplex PCR, yet TCRdb's version contains in-frame clones alone and is incomplete. Here the sample spans 4,000 to 6,000 clones, roughly 95% being singletons. This entry comes from a study of chemoradiotherapy in HPV16-positive cancers. Samples were taken several times over chemoradiotherapy. Study-level points and caveats: Candidate HPV-specific clones and E7-related TCR motifs grew in tumor during treatment. HPV-responsive T-cell expansion during chemoradiotherapy was linked to improved recurrence-free survival in HPV16-positive patients.

The sequencing used tumor tissue, collected from a patient who underwent chemoradiotherapy. This TCR was recovered from a human donor with HPV-associated anogenital cancer.

The CDR3 here is CSVRTGGNTEAFF. CDR3 sequence (DNA): TGCAGCGTAAGGACAGGGGGGAACACTGAAGCTTTCTTT. The chain has TRBV29-1 and TRBJ1-1; TRBD1 aligns across 10 bases. CDR3 length equals 13 residues. Trimming took 6 bases from V and 1 from J; bases not matched to a gene: 2. Germline lookup yields CDR1 SQVTM and CDR2 ANQGSEA.